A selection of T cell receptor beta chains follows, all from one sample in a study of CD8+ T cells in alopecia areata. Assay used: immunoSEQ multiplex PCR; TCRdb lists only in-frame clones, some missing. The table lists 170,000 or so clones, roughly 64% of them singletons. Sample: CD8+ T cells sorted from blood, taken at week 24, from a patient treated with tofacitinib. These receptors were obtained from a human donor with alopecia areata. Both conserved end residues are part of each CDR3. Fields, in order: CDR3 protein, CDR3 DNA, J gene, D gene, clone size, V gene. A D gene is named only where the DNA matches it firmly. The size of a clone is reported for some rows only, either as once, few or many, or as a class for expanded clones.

CASSLRGAGTDTQYF TGTGCCAGCAGTTTACGGGGGGCCGGGACAGATACGCAGTATTTT TRBJ2-3 - - TRBV27
CATSPPGVGYGYTF TGTGCCACCAGCCCACCCGGGGTTGGCTATGGCTACACCTTC TRBJ1-2 - - TRBV15
CASEVGLWGNTIYF TGTGCCAGCGAGGTCGGACTTTGGGGAAACACCATATATTTT TRBJ1-3 - once TRBV6-1
CASSLSSTDTQYF TGTGCCAGCAGCCTCAGCAGCACAGATACGCAGTATTTT TRBJ2-3 - - TRBV6-5
CASSQDSVGELFF TGCGCCAGCAGCCAAGATAGTGTCGGGGAGCTGTTTTTT TRBJ2-2 - - TRBV4-1
CASGGNNSPLHF TGTGCCAGCGGGGGGAATAATTCACCCCTCCACTTT TRBJ1-6 - few TRBV9
CASSKTRGELFF TGTGCCAGCAGCAAAACACGGGGGGAGCTGTTTTTT TRBJ2-2 - - TRBV6-6
CSVEVVDRGGYEQYF TGCAGCGTTGAAGTTGTGGACAGGGGAGGCTACGAGCAGTACTTC TRBJ2-7 TRBD1 few TRBV29-1
CASRQGGDGYTF TGTGCCAGCAGACAGGGGGGGGATGGCTACACCTTC TRBJ1-2 TRBD1 - TRBV6-5
CASSQDQSALDWETQYF TGCGCCAGCAGCCAGGACCAGTCGGCCTTAGATTGGGAGACCCAGTACTTC TRBJ2-5 - once TRBV4-1
CASRSQGADTQYF TGTGCCAGCAGGTCACAGGGGGCAGATACGCAGTATTTT TRBJ2-3 TRBD1 - TRBV27
CATSRDSVSEGYTF TGTGCCACCAGCAGAGATTCGGTTTCGGAGGGCTACACCTTC TRBJ1-2 - few TRBV15
CAWVPAEGGPYAQYGYTF TGTGCCTGGGTGCCAGCGGAGGGCGGCCCATATGCTCAATATGGCTACACCTTC TRBJ1-2 - - TRBV30
CASSLAGQVGSPLHF TGTGCCAGCAGTTTAGCGGGGCAGGTTGGTTCACCCCTCCACTTT TRBJ1-6 - - TRBV27
CASRLKGGTEAFF TGTGCCAGCAGGTTAAAAGGGGGGACTGAAGCTTTCTTT TRBJ1-1 - - TRBV6-5
CASSYSQGGFYEQYF TGTGCCAGCAGTTACTCGCAGGGAGGATTCTACGAGCAGTACTTC TRBJ2-7 - - TRBV6-5
CASTRTGHEAFF TGTGCCAGCACCCGGACAGGGCATGAAGCTTTCTTT TRBJ1-1 TRBD1 - TRBV2
CASSQEAGGLVAYNEQFF TGCGCCAGCAGCCAAGAAGCGGGGGGGTTAGTGGCATACAATGAGCAGTTCTTC TRBJ2-1 TRBD2 - TRBV4-1
CASSQRDSFYEQYF TGTGCCAGCAGCCAAAGGGACAGCTTCTACGAGCAGTACTTC TRBJ2-7 TRBD1 - TRBV7-8
CASSEALGYDQPQHF TGTGCCAGCAGTGAAGCGCTTGGTTATGATCAGCCCCAGCATTTT TRBJ1-5 - few TRBV2
CASSGPGTGASYEQYF TGTGCCAGCAGCGGGCCCGGGACAGGGGCCTCCTACGAGCAGTACTTC TRBJ2-7 TRBD1 - TRBV5-4
CAWSVGNTEAFF TGTGCCTGGAGCGTGGGGAACACTGAAGCTTTCTTT TRBJ1-1 - - TRBV30
CAWSGVLMYNEQFF TGTGCCTGGAGCGGGGTCCTAATGTACAATGAGCAGTTCTTC TRBJ2-1 - - TRBV30
CASSWLLGGNEQFF TGTGCCAGCAGCTGGTTGTTAGGCGGCAATGAGCAGTTCTTC TRBJ2-1 - - TRBV5-6
CATGHSTGELFF TGTGCGACAGGGCACTCCACCGGGGAGCTGTTTTTT TRBJ2-2 TRBD1 - TRBV30
CASSHTSGASGGYTDTQYF TGCGCCAGCAGCCACACCTCAGGCGCTAGCGGGGGGTACACAGATACGCAGTATTTT TRBJ2-3 TRBD2 few TRBV4-1